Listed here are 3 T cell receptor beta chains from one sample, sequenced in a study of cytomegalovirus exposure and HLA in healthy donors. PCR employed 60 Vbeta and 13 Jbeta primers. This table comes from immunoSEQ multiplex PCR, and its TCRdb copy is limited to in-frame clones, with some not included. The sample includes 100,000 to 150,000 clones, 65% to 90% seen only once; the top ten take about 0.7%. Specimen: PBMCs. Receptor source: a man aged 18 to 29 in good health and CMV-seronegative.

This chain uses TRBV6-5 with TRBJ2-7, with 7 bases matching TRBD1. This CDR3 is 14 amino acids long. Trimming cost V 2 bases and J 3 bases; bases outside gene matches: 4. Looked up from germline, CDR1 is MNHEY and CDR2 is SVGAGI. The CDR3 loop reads CASSYLDRDYEQYF. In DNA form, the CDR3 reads TGTGCCAGCAGTTACCTCGACAGGGACTACGAGCAGTACTTC.

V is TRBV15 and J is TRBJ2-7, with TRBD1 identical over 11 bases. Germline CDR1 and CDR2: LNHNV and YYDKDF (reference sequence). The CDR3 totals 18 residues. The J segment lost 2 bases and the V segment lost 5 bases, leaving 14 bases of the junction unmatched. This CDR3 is CATSEGIRRDRGTYEQYF. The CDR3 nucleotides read TGTGCCACCAGCGAGGGTATTCGCCGGGACAGGGGGACCTACGAGCAGTACTTC.

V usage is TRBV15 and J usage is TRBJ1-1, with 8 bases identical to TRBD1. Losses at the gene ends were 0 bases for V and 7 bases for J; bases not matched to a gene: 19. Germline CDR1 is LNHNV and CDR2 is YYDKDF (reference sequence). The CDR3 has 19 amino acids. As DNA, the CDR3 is TGTGCCACCAGCAGAGATAGGCAGGGGGCTCTTGGAAGTAATAGTGAAGCTTTCTTT. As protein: CATSRDRQGALGSNSEAFF.